The source of this TCR beta chain is a study of blood T cell repertoires in COVID-19. Study context: Specimens from acute and convalescent COVID-19 originated in the United States, Italy and Spain.

CDR3 length equals 14 residues. The germline V gene encodes CDR1 MNHEY and CDR2 SVGEGT. The V and J ends lost 5 bases and 2 bases respectively, with 10 bases between them. Only in-frame clones appear in the TCRdb table, and some are missing; sequencing was by immunoSEQ multiplex PCR. The table records some 240,000 clones, 92% of them present only once. The chain joins TRBV6-2 or TRBV6-3 to TRBJ2-1; possible D gene TRBD2, 6 bases. This TCR derives from a man between 60 and 75 years old with COVID-19, enrolled during active disease. The material sequenced was peripheral blood. The CDR3, as DNA: TGTGCCAGCAGTGGGCGGGGAACCTACAATGAGCAGTTCTTC. This translates into CASSGRGTYNEQFF.